The present T cell receptor beta chain was sequenced within a study of T cells after yellow fever vaccination. At the level of the study: Low-cell-number fractions were prepared with SMART-Seq v4 Ultra Low Input. Whole-study results and caveats: Relatively few clonotypes were ones that appeared in both CD4 and CD8 compartments.

The CDR3 totals 11 residues. V dropped 4 bases and J dropped 9 bases, with 8 bases sitting between them. The germline gives CDR1 SGHRS, CDR2 YFSETQ. This clonotype turned up a few times. The antigen is not known. As TCR cDNA was made by 5'RACE template switching, a universal primer site and UMIs were added. Each CDR3 protein is one row after TCRdb ran MiXCR on the 5' RACE reads. This repertoire shows about 340,000 distinct CDR3 sequences, around an eighth found once; its top ten account for roughly 3%. This TCR came from a man between 18 and 35 years old who received the YFV17D yellow fever vaccine. The starting material was CD4+ T cells sorted from PBMCs, obtained 15 days after the yellow fever booster vaccination. J is TRBJ1-5 and V is TRBV5-1, with no clear D. CDR3 residues: CASSRGLPQHF. The CDR3 region has the DNA TGCGCCAGCAGCCGCGGCTTGCCCCAGCATTTT.